The entry below gives a single TCR beta chain sequence along with its context. The study drew participants aged 18 to 89 years from under 30 US areas. Two negative PCRs, clearance, or symptom resolution had been documented for recovered Cohort 3 donors. This sample was taken from a study of blood T cell repertoires in COVID-19. Study-level background: COVID-19 samples collected from the United States, Italy and Spain covered acute and convalescent phases. Sources were T cells, B-cell-depleted T cells, or PBMCs; the material itself was cDNA or gDNA.

Clones were sequenced by immunoSEQ multiplex PCR, and TCRdb holds only the in-frame ones, with some missing. Of hundreds of thousands of clones listed, 80% to 90% were seen once; the top ten hold 2.2%. This CDR3 comprises 15 residues. V dropped 2 bases and J dropped 3 bases, with 14 bases sitting between them. Germline-derived CDR1 and CDR2 are SGDLS and YYNGEE. This TCR was sampled from a man aged 25-45 years who had recovered from COVID-19. Sequencing was done on a sample of PBMCs or T cells enriched from blood (not recorded which). J is TRBJ1-2 and V is TRBV9; D might be TRBD1 (5 bases). The CDR3 protein is CASSVSGRDDYGYTF. The CDR3 DNA reads as TGTGCCAGCAGCGTGTCGGGGAGGGACGACTATGGCTACACCTTC.